Listed here are 2 T cell receptor beta chains from one sample, sequenced in a study of CD8 T cells in ankylosing spondylitis. Study results and caveats: Characteristic of ankylosing spondylitis blood, it appeared, was a TCR beta motif comprising roughly 8 highly homologous variants.

These receptors' targets are unknown. TCRdb used MiXCR to reprocess the 5' RACE reads, holding one entry per CDR3 protein. This table holds 400,000 or so distinct CDR3 sequences, roughly 26% found once. What was sequenced was blood, either unsorted or a sorted T cell fraction (not recorded which). These TCRs come from a male donor with ankylosing spondylitis.

This clonotype showed up just a few times. J is TRBJ1-1 and V is TRBV5-1; D is uncertain. The CDR3 is made up of 15 amino acids. Germline CDR1 SGHRS, CDR2 YFSETQ. V lost 1 base, J lost 4 bases, and 14 bases lay in between. The CDR3 reads CASSLMDGHSTEAFF. In DNA, the CDR3 is TGCGCCAGCAGCTTGATGGACGGGCACAGCACTGAAGCTTTCTTT.

This chain uses TRBV3-1 with TRBJ2-1, with TRBD2 matching over 15 bases. With V trimmed by 0 bases and J by 15 bases, 9 bases remained unmatched. Germline assignment: CDR1 LGHDT and CDR2 YNNKEL (reference sequence). This CDR3 spans 16 amino acids. CDR3 amino acids: CASSQDRTGTSGRTFF. CDR3 DNA: TGTGCCAGCAGCCAAGATCGTACCGGGACTAGCGGGAGGACGTTCTTC.